The 8 T cell receptor beta chains presented below share a single source sample, sequenced in a study of blood T cell repertoires in COVID-19. TCRdb's copy holds only in-frame clones and misses some; the assay was immunoSEQ multiplex PCR. The profile covers roughly 300,000 clones, with over 70% appearing a single time and 1.5% taken by the ten largest. The sequenced sample consisted of peripheral blood. These TCRs come from a woman aged 35 to 49 who had recovered from COVID-19.

The V call is TRBV10-2, the J call TRBJ1-6; D is uncertain. V was cut by 7 bases and J by 0 bases, with 13 bases left in between. Germline V CDR1 and CDR2: WSHSY, SAAADI. The CDR3 is 16 amino acids. The CDR3 sequence is CASTEPRSSYNSPLHF. The CDR3 region has the DNA TGCGCCAGCACCGAGCCCCGGAGCTCCTATAATTCACCCCTCCACTTT.

CDR3 DNA sequence: TGCGCCAGCAGCTTGGCCGCAGGGGCTACCTCTAACTATGGCTACACCTTC. Its translation is CASSLAAGATSNYGYTF. This sequence joins TRBV5-1 and TRBJ1-2; TRBD1 is a possible D gene (6 bases). The V end was cut by 0 bases, the J end by 0 bases, with 15 bases between. This CDR3 has 17 residues. Germline V gives CDR1 SGHRS, CDR2 YFSETQ.

This clone was found once. CDR3 in amino acids: CASRPQVANTEAFF. CDR3 DNA: TGTGCCAGCAGACCACAGGTGGCGAACACTGAAGCTTTCTTT. The rearrangement links TRBV9 to TRBJ1-1; possibly TRBD1 for D (5 bases). The CDR3 has 14 residues. The germline V gene encodes CDR1 SGDLS and CDR2 YYNGEE. The germline V and J ends were trimmed by 5 bases and 1 base, with 12 bases remaining between them.

As regards this clone: One end of the junction fails to match germline, which may point to a read error. The J gene is TRBJ1-5, the V gene TRBV2, with D hard to call. This CDR3 is built from 14 residues. Germline V CDR1 and CDR2: SNHLY, FYNNEI. The CDR3 here is CASSRKGAQLSMNF. CDR3 DNA sequence: TGTGCCAGCAGCCGGAAAGGTGCACAGCTTTCGATGAATTTT.

This chain connects TRBV7-2 to TRBJ1-1, with a tentative D call TRBD1 (5 bases). The CDR3 runs to 12 residues. Trimming took 2 bases from V and 7 from J, leaving 8 bases between them. Germline V gene sequence: CDR1 SGHTA, CDR2 FQGNSA. The CDR3 nucleotides read TGTGCCAGCAGCTTACGGGGGTTTGAAGCTTTCTTT. Protein sequence: CASSLRGFEAFF. Full variable domain (missing parts from reference TRBV7-2 and TRBJ1-1): GAGVSQSPSNKVTEKGKDVELRCDPISGHTALYWYRQSLGQGLEFLIYFQGNSAPDKSGLPSDRFSAERTGGSVSTLTIQRTQQEDSAVYLCASSLRGFEAFFGQGTRLTVV.

There are a few counts of this clone. The rearrangement links TRBV5-4 to TRBJ2-7; 10 nucleotides agree with TRBD1. The CDR3 runs 14 residues. V gave up 4 bases and J gave up 3 bases; unmatched junction bases: 4. The germline CDR1 and CDR2 sequences are SGHNT and YYREEE (reference sequence). The CDR3 DNA reads as TGTGCCAGCAGCAGCGGGACAGGGGACTACGAGCAGTACTTC. This sequence encodes CASSSGTGDYEQYF.

The V and J genes are TRBV11-2 and TRBJ1-1; D is unclear. The length of the CDR3 is 14 residues. Germline-derived CDR1 and CDR2 are SGHAT and FQNNGV. Trimming stripped 6 bases from V and 7 bases from J, with 18 bases between. The CDR3 spells CASRLAGGLSEAFF. Written as DNA, the CDR3 is TGTGCCAGCAGACTGGCAGGAGGGTTGAGTGAAGCTTTCTTT.

In nucleotides, the CDR3 is TGTGCCAGTTGCTACAGGGACACCGGGGAGCTGTTTTTT. Its protein is CASCYRDTGELFF. The V call is TRBV19, the J call TRBJ2-2; possibly TRBD1 for D (6 bases). The CDR3 is made up of 13 amino acids. CDR1 and CDR2 from the germline V gene are LNHDA and SQIVND (reference sequence). V lost 8 bases and J lost 3, with 10 bases in between.